Listed below are T cell receptor beta chains from one sample, sequenced in a study of T cells in localized non-small cell lung cancer. The assay was immunoSEQ multiplex PCR, and TCRdb's table has in-frame clones only and misses some. The sample holds about 2,600 clones; approximately 44% are singletons and the top ten take around 15%. The sequencing here drew on lung tumor tissue, taken before any cancer treatment. Receptors were obtained from a woman aged 40-69 years with stage II squamous cell lung carcinoma. The CDR3 runs from the conserved cysteine through the conserved F or W. The D gene is left open where the match is weak. Only part of the rows carry a size: once, few, many, or a class if the clone is expanded.

cdr3_aa cdr3_nt d_call j_call clone_size v_call
CASSYYGETGELFF TGTGCCAGCAGTTATTATGGGGAAACCGGGGAGCTGTTTTTT . TRBJ2-2 few TRBV6-8
CASSTDRELIQETQYF TGTGCCAGTAGTACCGACCGGGAGTTGATTCAAGAGACCCAGTACTTC . TRBJ2-5 . TRBV19
CASSYSSAGTSAVNEQFF TGTGCCAGCAGTTACTCATCAGCCGGGACTAGTGCAGTGAATGAGCAGTTCTTC TRBD2 TRBJ2-1 few TRBV6-8
CASSLGTRHRSYNEQFF TGTGCCAGCAGCCTCGGGACTCGCCACCGCTCCTACAATGAGCAGTTCTTC . TRBJ2-1 . TRBV11-3
CASSLGLTSYNSPLHF TGTGCCAGCAGTTTAGGTCTAACCTCCTATAATTCACCCCTCCACTTT . TRBJ1-6 . TRBV28
CASSQDLGGGTDTQYF TGCGCCAGCAGCCAAGATTTGGGGGGTGGCACAGATACGCAGTATTTT . TRBJ2-3 few TRBV1
CSVVVIGRNNEQFF TGCAGCGTTGTGGTCATAGGGAGGAACAATGAGCAGTTCTTC . TRBJ2-1 . TRBV29-1
CASGLSETSRFF TGTGCTAGTGGTTTGTCCGAGACTAGCAGGTTCTTC TRBD2 TRBJ2-1 . TRBV12-5
CASHVRGSGPGANVLTF TGTGCCAGTCACGTCAGGGGATCGGGGCCTGGGGCCAACGTCCTGACTTTC . TRBJ2-6 . TRBV19
CASSPTGGSGNTIYF TGTGCCAGTAGCCCAACAGGGGGCTCTGGAAACACCATATATTTT TRBD1 TRBJ1-3 once TRBV19
CATSRDRDPGNEQYF TGTGCCACCAGCAGAGACCGGGACCCGGGTAACGAGCAGTACTTC . TRBJ2-7 few TRBV15